A selection of T cell receptor beta chains follows, all from one sample in a study of blood T cell repertoires in COVID-19. The method was immunoSEQ multiplex PCR; TCRdb's version includes in-frame clones alone and lacks a portion of them. The sample carries approximately 78,000 clones, 88% recorded once. Sequencing was performed on peripheral blood. The source is a man aged 50 to 59 with acute or convalescent COVID-19. Each CDR3 is given with its conserved first and last residue. Each record gives: D gene, clone size, J gene, V gene, CDR3 DNA, CDR3 protein. A D gene is named only where the DNA matches it firmly. Clone size is not always given. Where it is, it says once, few, many or a class for expanded clones.

>TRBD2|-|TRBJ2-1|TRBV27
TGTGCCAGCAGTCTTCGGGGGGACTCCTACAATGAGCAGTTCTTC
CASSLRGDSYNEQFF
>TRBD1|-|TRBJ2-3|TRBV27
TGTGCCAGCAGTTTCGATAGGGGGCATTTGTGGTATTTT
CASSFDRGHLWYF
>-|-|TRBJ1-3|TRBV7-9
TGTGCCAGCAGCTTAGCGCGGTGGTATCAGGGGACTGGAAACACCATATATTTT
CASSLARWYQGTGNTIYF
>TRBD1|-|TRBJ2-1|TRBV7-6
TGTGCCAGCAGCAAGAGGGACAGGGTAAAGGATGAGCAGTTCTTC
CASSKRDRVKDEQFF
>TRBD1|-|TRBJ1-5|TRBV10-2
TGCGCCAGCACCCCGGGACAGGGGGCGAGCAATCAGCCCCAGCATTTT
CASTPGQGASNQPQHF
>TRBD1|once|TRBJ1-6|TRBV5-1
TGCGCCAGCAGCGACCGGGACAGTGGATCCCTCCACTTT
CASSDRDSGSLHF
>-|-|TRBJ1-5|TRBV7-9
TGTGCCAGCAGCTTTAAACAGGGTGGTAAAAGGTGTCAGCCCCAGCATTTT
CASSFKQGGKRCQPQHF
>TRBD1|-|TRBJ2-5|TRBV12-5
TGTGCTAGTGGTCAGACAGGGGTGGAGACCCAGTACTTC
CASGQTGVETQYF
>TRBD1|-|TRBJ2-7|TRBV11-2
TGTGCCAGCAGCTTTAGCCCGTTAACAGGGGCCTACGAGCAGTACTTC
CASSFSPLTGAYEQYF
>-|-|TRBJ1-6|TRBV7-2
TGTGCCAGCAGCTTAGATAGTGTTTATGTCATAGGGGGATCACCCCTCCACTTT
CASSLDSVYVIGGSPLHF
>-|once|TRBJ2-2|TRBV19
TGTGCCAGTAGTCTCGCCCCGGGGGCCGGGGAGCTGTTTTTT
CASSLAPGAGELFF
>-|-|TRBJ1-5|TRBV28
TGTGCCAGCAGAGAGGGGACATCTGGACGAGAGGTCCAGCATTTT
CASREGTSGREVQHF
>TRBD1|-|TRBJ1-2|TRBV6-4
TGTGCCAGCAGAGGTGGGGCAACAGGGGATGGCTACACCTTC
CASRGGATGDGYTF
>-|-|TRBJ1-4|TRBV18
TGTGCCAGCTCACCACGTTCAGGAATTAATGAAAAACTGTTTTTT
CASSPRSGINEKLFF
>-|-|TRBJ1-1|TRBV6-5
TGTGCCAGCAGTTACTCCGGTATGACAGTGAACACTGAAGCTTTCTTT
CASSYSGMTVNTEAFF
>-|-|TRBJ2-7|TRBV12-3/TRBV12-4
TGTGCCAGCAGTCGGGGATTAACCTACGAGCAGTACTTC
CASSRGLTYEQYF
>TRBD2|-|TRBJ2-1|TRBV30
TGTGCCTGGAGTGTAACTAGCGGATACAATGAGCAGTTCTTC
CAWSVTSGYNEQFF
>-|-|TRBJ2-2|TRBV11-1
TGTGCCAGCAGCATAACGGGGTTCTCAGGAGGGGAGCTGTTTTTT
CASSITGFSGGELFF
>TRBD1|-|TRBJ1-5|TRBV19
TGTGCCAGTGCTTCGACAGGGATTTATAGCAATCAGCCCCGGCATTTT
CASASTGIYSNQPRHF
>-|-|TRBJ2-3|TRBV5-1
TGCGCCAGCCAATACGACAGCACCTCCACAGATACGCAGTATTTT
CASQYDSTSTDTQYF
>TRBD1|few|TRBJ2-7|TRBV4-1
TGCGCCAGCAGCCAAGATCGACGACAGGGACGCACCTACGAGCAGTACTTC
CASSQDRRQGRTYEQYF
>-|-|TRBJ2-2|TRBV12-3/TRBV12-4
TGTGCCAGCAGTTCCGGCGGGGAGCTGTTTTTT
CASSSGGELFF
>-|-|TRBJ1-5|TRBV27
TGTGCCAGCAGTTTTACAGGGAATCAGCCCCAGCATTTT
CASSFTGNQPQHF
>-|-|TRBJ1-2|TRBV5-1
TGCGCCAGCAGCTTGGTTTACGGGGAAAACTATGGCTACACCTTC
CASSLVYGENYGYTF
>TRBD1|-|TRBJ2-7|TRBV7-9
TGTGCCAGCAGCTTACCCATGACAGGGGGGGAAAGCTACGAGCAGTACTTC
CASSLPMTGGESYEQYF
>TRBD2|-|TRBJ2-3|TRBV10-1
TGCGCCAGCAGTGAGTCGCGGGGGGCGGGCACAGATACGCAGTATTTT
CASSESRGAGTDTQYF
>TRBD2|once|TRBJ2-3|TRBV28
TGTGCCAGCAGTTTACCGGGACTAGCGGGGGGGCCGGGCACAGATACGCAGTATTTT
CASSLPGLAGGPGTDTQYF
>-|-|TRBJ2-1|TRBV7-8
TGTGCCAGCAGCTCACCCCAACAGTGGGTTCACAATGAGCAGTTCTTC
CASSSPQQWVHNEQFF
>TRBD1|-|TRBJ1-4|TRBV5-6
TGTGCCAGCAGCACACCGAGGACAGGGGTCGAAAAACTGTTTTTT
CASSTPRTGVEKLFF
>-|once|TRBJ1-1|TRBV6-1
TGTGCCAGCAGTGAAGCGCAATTTTCGACGGGAGCTTTCTTT
CASSEAQFSTGAFF
>-|once|TRBJ1-5|TRBV6-5
TGTGCCAGCAGCCCCGGGGGGGTTCGCAATCAGCCCCAGCATTTT
CASSPGGVRNQPQHF
>-|few|TRBJ1-5|TRBV9
TGTGCCAGCAGCGTAGGAGGTCCCCAGCCCCAGCATTTT
CASSVGGPQPQHF
>-|-|TRBJ1-2|TRBV11-2
TGTGCCAGCAGCACCCGGGAGGGTAGTTTGCATGGCTACACCTTC
CASSTREGSLHGYTF
>TRBD2|-|TRBJ2-7|TRBV10-1
TGCGCCAGCAGCGGGGGACTAGCGGGGCCCTACGAGCAGTACTTC
CASSGGLAGPYEQYF
>TRBD1|-|TRBJ1-4|TRBV5-1
TGCGCCAGCAGCCCCGGACAGGGTGAAAAACTGTTTTTT
CASSPGQGEKLFF
>TRBD2|-|TRBJ2-2|TRBV10-3
TGTGCCATCCAACCGAGGAGGACTAGCGGGGGGGCCGGGGAGCTGTTTTTT
CAIQPRRTSGGAGELFF
>-|-|TRBJ1-2|TRBV7-6
TGTGCCAGCAGCTTAGATCGACAGCGGGAGAGTGGCTACACCTTC
CASSLDRQRESGYTF
>TRBD2|-|TRBJ2-7|TRBV9
TGTGCCAGCAGCGTAGCAGGACTAGGCTACGAGCAGTACTTC
CASSVAGLGYEQYF
>-|-|TRBJ1-5|TRBV30
TGTGCCTGCAGGGGAACCGGGCAGAATCAGCCCCAGCATTTT
CACRGTGQNQPQHF
>-|-|TRBJ2-2|TRBV10-1
TGCGCCAGCAGTGAGTCGTTGTCAGGGGTGACCGGGGAGCTGTTTTTT
CASSESLSGVTGELFF
>-|-|TRBJ2-7|TRBV5-5
TGTGCCAGCAGGATGCAGGGAAACCACGAGCAGTACTTC
CASRMQGNHEQYF
>-|once|TRBJ2-3|TRBV30
TGTGCCTGGAGCGCGACAGAGCTTACAGATACGCAGTATTTT
CAWSATELTDTQYF
>-|-|TRBJ2-5|TRBV10-1
TGCGCCAGCAGGGTCAATGGGTTGGAGGAGACCCAGTACTTC
CASRVNGLEETQYF
>-|-|TRBJ1-5|TRBV6-5
TGTGCCAGCAGTTACTCGAGCAGGGGCAATCAGCCCCAGCATTTT
CASSYSSRGNQPQHF
>-|-|TRBJ1-2|TRBV5-1
TGCGCCAGCAGCCGACAGAGTCTCTATGGCTACACCTTC
CASSRQSLYGYTF
>-|-|TRBJ2-3|TRBV5-1
TGCGCCAGCAGCCCCGGACAGCGCACAGATACGCAGTATTTT
CASSPGQRTDTQYF
>-|-|TRBJ2-5|TRBV19
TGTGCCAGTAGCACCCGCCTGCGAGAGACCCAGTACTTC
CASSTRLRETQYF